The 15 T cell receptor beta chains below come from one sample, sequenced in a study of T cell responses to AZD1222 COVID-19 vaccine. Assay used: immunoSEQ multiplex PCR; TCRdb lists only in-frame clones, some missing. The sample has around 140,000 clones; 91% are singletons. Sequenced material: peripheral blood, taken 28 days after the second AZD1222 dose. The receptors here all came from an adult who received the AZD1222 COVID-19 vaccine.

The J gene is TRBJ2-3, the V gene TRBV2; no reliable D call. Germline V gene sequence: CDR1 SNHLY, CDR2 FYNNEI. V was cut by 9 bases and J by 4 bases, with 8 bases left in between. The CDR3 sequence is 11 residues long. The CDR3 region has the DNA TGTGCCAGTGTTCAGCCAGATACGCAGTATTTT. This gives the protein CASVQPDTQYF.

This clone came up once. The chain links TRBV7-9 to TRBJ1-6; no definite D call. The CDR3 sequence is 14 residues long. The V end lost 5 bases, the J end lost 8 bases, and 13 bases lay between the germline ends. CDR1 is SEHNR, CDR2 FQNEAQ, per germline (reference sequence). CDR3 bases: TGTGCCAGCAGCCCCCTAAGAAATGATTCACCCCTCCACTTT. Encoded protein: CASSPLRNDSPLHF.

The V gene is TRBV9, the J gene TRBJ1-4, with a tentative D call TRBD1 (5 bases). Germline V CDR1 and CDR2: SGDLS, YYNGEE. V was pared by 10 bases and J by 8 bases, with 15 bases between. The CDR3 has 12 amino acids. CDR3 protein: CARGGVNEKLFF. As DNA, the CDR3 is TGTGCCCGCGGGGGGGTCAACGAAAAACTGTTTTTT. The full variable domain, with the rest looked up from reference TRBV9 and TRBJ1-4, is DSGVTQTPKHLITATGQRVTLRCSPRSGDLSVYWYQQSLDQGLQFLIQYYNGEERAKGNILERFSAQQFPDLHSELNLSSLELGDSALYFCARGGVNEKLFFGSGTQLSVL.

This chain links TRBV5-4 with TRBJ2-3, with 11 positions matching TRBD2. CDR1 SGHNT and CDR2 YYREEE come from the germline V gene (reference sequence). The ends lost 2 bases at V and 6 bases at J; junction bases unmatched: 8. The CDR3 sequence is 16 residues long. As DNA, the CDR3 is TGTGCCAGCAGCTTAGAGGGACTAGCGGCAGGCGATACGCAGTATTTT. Translation gives CASSLEGLAAGDTQYF.

This sequence joins TRBV27 and TRBJ2-1; 9 positions match TRBD2. The germline CDR1 and CDR2 sequences are MNHEY and SMNVEV (reference sequence). V shed 4 bases and J 9 bases; nucleotides not matched to a gene: 22. The CDR3 spans 19 residues. The CDR3 coding sequence is TGTGCCAGCAGTTGCTTGTACCGGCCTAGCGGGGAGGTATGCACTGAGCAGTTCTTC. It translates to CASSCLYRPSGEVCTEQFF.

V and J are TRBV5-6 and TRBJ1-3; D unresolved. V lost 2 bases, J lost 2 bases, and 8 bases lay in between. Germline V gives CDR1 SGHDT, CDR2 YYEEEE. The CDR3 extends over 14 amino acids. The CDR3: CASSFSGAGNTIYF. For the CDR3, the DNA is TGTGCCAGCAGCTTTTCGGGCGCTGGAAACACCATATATTTT.

The CDR3 spells CASSAPPAGLPRDTQYF. The CDR3 nucleotides are TGTGCCAGTAGTGCCCCCCCGGCGGGATTGCCTCGCGATACGCAGTATTTT. This chain links TRBV19 with TRBJ2-3, with a tentative D call TRBD2 (6 bases). The germline V gene encodes CDR1 LNHDA and CDR2 SQIVND (reference sequence). The CDR3 has 17 amino acids. Trimming took 5 bases from V and 6 from J, leaving 24 bases between them. Variable domain in full (rest from reference TRBV19 and TRBJ2-3): DGGITQSPKYLFRKEGQNVTLSCEQNLNHDAMYWYRQDPGQGLRLIYYSQIVNDFQKGDIAEGYSVSREKKESFPLTVTSAQKNPTAFYLCASSAPPAGLPRDTQYFGPGTRLTVL.

This clone was recorded a few times. The chain employs TRBV19 and TRBJ2-3; D unresolved. This CDR3 region has 15 residues. The germline V gene has CDR1 LNHDA and CDR2 SQIVND (reference sequence). The V gene lost 4 bases and the J gene lost 0 bases, with 11 bases spanning the gap. CDR3 region: CASSTGIGSTDTQYF. CDR3 DNA: TGTGCCAGTAGTACTGGGATCGGGAGCACAGATACGCAGTATTTT.

V is TRBV5-4 and J is TRBJ1-1; 9 bases match TRBD1. Germline V gene sequence: CDR1 SGHNT, CDR2 YYREEE (reference sequence). This CDR3 is 15 amino acids long. J lost 7 bases, V lost 0 bases, and 7 bases had no gene match. The CDR3 coding sequence is TGTGCCAGCAGCTTGGACAGGGGGCGTCGAGTTGAAGCTTTCTTT. Its protein product is CASSLDRGRRVEAFF.

This chain links TRBV5-1 with TRBJ1-5; possible D gene TRBD1, 5 bases. The V end lost 2 bases, the J end lost 5 bases, and 14 bases lay between the germline ends. This CDR3 is built from 15 residues. Germline CDR1 is SGHRS and CDR2 is YFSETQ. The CDR3 sequence is CASSLGAGNYQPQHF. The CDR3, as DNA: TGCGCCAGCAGCTTAGGGGCCGGGAATTATCAGCCCCAGCATTTT.

The V gene is TRBV6-2 or TRBV6-3, the J gene TRBJ2-5, with D unclear. Germline CDR1 is MNHEY and CDR2 is SVGEGT. CDR3 length equals 14 residues. V lost 4 bases and J lost 1, with 10 bases in between. CDR3 region: CASSSLGFQETQYF. The DNA of the CDR3 is TGTGCCAGCAGTTCCCTGGGTTTCCAAGAGACCCAGTACTTC.

This rearrangement joins TRBV13 to TRBJ2-5, with 7 bases matching TRBD1. Germline lookup yields CDR1 PRHDT and CDR2 FYEKMQ (reference sequence). This CDR3 is built from 16 residues. Losses at the gene ends were 5 bases for V and 1 base for J; bases not matched to a gene: 10. This chain's CDR3 is CASSPLRDSPQETQYF. DNA of the CDR3: TGTGCCAGCAGCCCGTTAAGGGACAGCCCCCAAGAGACCCAGTACTTC.

The J gene is TRBJ2-3, the V gene TRBV7-9; D is ambiguous. In germline, CDR1 is SEHNR, CDR2 FQNEAQ (reference sequence). The CDR3 length is 16 residues. Trimming shortened V by 4 bases and J by 0 bases, and 14 bases separated the two germline ends. The DNA of the CDR3 is TGTGCCAGCAGCTCTGCTGACCAGTTTAGCACAGATACGCAGTATTTT. Its protein is CASSSADQFSTDTQYF.

This chain links TRBV27 with TRBJ1-1, with a weak D call TRBD1 (5 bases). The CDR3 contains 15 residues. Per germline, CDR1 MNHEY and CDR2 SMNVEV (reference sequence). V lost 4 bases and J lost 1, with 13 bases in between. Written as DNA, the CDR3 is TGTGCCAGCAGTTCCTCCCCCACAGGGAACACTGAAGCTTTCTTT. Translation gives CASSSSPTGNTEAFF.

This sequence joins TRBV3-1 (or the pseudogene TRBV3-2) and TRBJ1-5, with unresolved D. V lost 4 bases to trimming and J lost 12 bases, with 19 bases between them. Germline lookup yields CDR1 LGHDT and CDR2 YNNKEL (reference sequence). The CDR3 runs to 14 residues. For the CDR3, the DNA is TGTGCCAGCAGCCCCAATCCCGAAATGGGTATCCAGCATTTT. Protein sequence: CASSPNPEMGIQHF.